The rows below give T cell receptor beta chains drawn from one sample of a study of STAT5B mutations in CD4+ large granular lymphocyte leukemia. TCRdb's table, derived via immunoSEQ multiplex PCR, lists solely in-frame clones and lacks some. The data contain 20,000 or so clones, about four fifths of them singletons. Sequencing was carried out using CD4+ T cells from blood buffy coats. The receptors originated from a human donor in good health. Both conserved end residues are trimmed from each CDR3.

CDR3aa,v_gene,j_gene
ASSLAETQY,TRBV5-1,TRBJ2-5
ASSLYRGGGMEAF,TRBV14,TRBJ1-1
AWNRGGQPQH,TRBV30,TRBJ1-5
AWSVLGAGVETQY,TRBV30,TRBJ2-5
ASSQDRTGGDEQY,TRBV4-1,TRBJ2-7
ASSFGQGDGYT,TRBV5-1,TRBJ1-2
ASSYSAGYSNQPQH,TRBV6-6,TRBJ1-5
ASRKLDRVLNTEAF,TRBV28,TRBJ1-1
ASSSHRHGTNTGELF,TRBV7-2,TRBJ2-2
SARTGGYEQY,TRBV29-1,TRBJ2-7
ASSLGGANTGELF,TRBV7-6,TRBJ2-2
ASSVTGQRSGNTIY,TRBV7-9,TRBJ1-3
ASSRDRGGYEQY,TRBV6-5,TRBJ2-7
ASSPPVRINTEAF,TRBV18,TRBJ1-1
ASSYGASSYNEQF,TRBV6-5,TRBJ2-1
ASGSRGETQY,TRBV12-5,TRBJ2-5
ASSLDRGNQPQH,TRBV6-5,TRBJ1-5
ASSTRTGKGGANVLT,TRBV7-2,TRBJ2-6
ASSPFGRGGSNQPQH,TRBV18,TRBJ1-5
ASSLLEGGHRTGELF,TRBV28,TRBJ2-2
ASSDWTFGGYGYT,TRBV2,TRBJ1-2
ASSLAWGQMNTEAF,TRBV5-1,TRBJ1-1
ASSSRTGVLEQY,TRBV18,TRBJ2-7
ASSEGPGFEKLF,TRBV2,TRBJ1-4
ASSERYGTDELF,TRBV5-1,TRBJ2-2